This T cell receptor (beta chain) was recovered during a study of technical replicates of blood from several donors. The CDR3 totals 14 residues. The V end was cut by 2 bases, the J end by 4 bases, with 12 bases between. The repertoire was sequenced with immunoSEQ multiplex PCR; TCRdb's copy has only in-frame clones and lacks some. The sample carries about 58,000 clones, 91% recorded once. The chain is built from TRBV6-7 and TRBJ2-7, with D possibly TRBD1 on 5 matching bases. TRBV6-7 is an ORF, with its function uncertain. The receptor's source is a human donor in good health. Some clones in this sample may be carry-over from other donors' samples. Source material: PBMCs. The chain's CDR3 is CASSYGAEIYEQYF. For the CDR3, the DNA is TGTGCCAGCAGTTACGGGGCTGAGATTTACGAGCAGTACTTC.